This is a list of T cell receptor beta chains from one sample in a study of cytomegalovirus exposure and HLA in healthy donors. This table comes from immunoSEQ multiplex PCR, and its TCRdb copy is limited to in-frame clones, with some not included. Among some 210,000 clones listed, 85% to 90% were seen once. Material for sequencing was PBMCs. These receptors came from a man aged 25 to 40 in good health and CMV-seronegative. Both conserved end residues are part of each CDR3. Fields, in order: CDR3 DNA, CDR3 protein, CDR3 length, D gene, J gene, clone size, V gene. D genes are given only for firm matches. Clone size is shown for a subset of rows, as once, few, many or a class of expanded clone.

DNA: TGTGCCAGCAGTTACTCCCGGACTCAGTACAATGAGCAGTTCTTC; CDR3: CASSYSRTQYNEQFF; length: 15; D: -; J: TRBJ2-1; size: -; V: TRBV6-5
DNA: TGTGCCAGCAACCCAAGGGGCTCTGGAAACACCATATATTTT; CDR3: CASNPRGSGNTIYF; length: 14; D: -; J: TRBJ1-3; size: -; V: TRBV6-1
DNA: TGCGCCAGCAGCCAAGCAGCGGGAGATGAGCAGTTCTTC; CDR3: CASSQAAGDEQFF; length: 13; D: TRBD2; J: TRBJ2-1; size: -; V: TRBV4-1
DNA: TGTGCCAGCAGTAGGGGGTGGGGAAGAGATGGCTACACCTTC; CDR3: CASSRGWGRDGYTF; length: 14; D: -; J: TRBJ1-2; size: once; V: TRBV6-5
DNA: TGTGCCAGTTTAGGGGGGGATGGGGCCGGGGAGCTGTTTTTT; CDR3: CASLGGDGAGELFF; length: 14; D: -; J: TRBJ2-2; size: -; V: TRBV28
DNA: TGTGCCGTGACCGGGACAGGGAATGAAGCTTTCTTT; CDR3: CAVTGTGNEAFF; length: 12; D: TRBD1; J: TRBJ1-1; size: once; V: TRBV30
DNA: TGTGCCAGCAGTAATGGACAGAGCTATGGCTACACCTTC; CDR3: CASSNGQSYGYTF; length: 13; D: -; J: TRBJ1-2; size: -; V: TRBV28
DNA: TGTGCCAGTACGGAGGACGGGAATCAGCCCCAGCATTTT; CDR3: CASTEDGNQPQHF; length: 13; D: -; J: TRBJ1-5; size: -; V: TRBV19
DNA: TGTGCCAGCAGTTTATCTGGGCAGGGCTATGAAAAACTGTTTTTT; CDR3: CASSLSGQGYEKLFF; length: 15; D: -; J: TRBJ1-4; size: -; V: TRBV27
DNA: TGTGCCAGCAGCCTAGAAGCGGGAGCCTACAATGAGCAGTTCTTC; CDR3: CASSLEAGAYNEQFF; length: 15; D: TRBD2; J: TRBJ2-1; size: -; V: TRBV6-4
DNA: TGTGCCAGCAGCTTAGGGCAAAACACTGAAGCTTTCTTT; CDR3: CASSLGQNTEAFF; length: 13; D: -; J: TRBJ1-1; size: -; V: TRBV7-2
DNA: TGTGCCAGCAGCGGGACAGGCGGCGGGGAGCTGTTTTTT; CDR3: CASSGTGGGELFF; length: 13; D: TRBD1; J: TRBJ2-2; size: -; V: TRBV7-2
DNA: TGTGCCAGCAGTTACTCGAATGAAGAGATGAACACTGAAGCTTTCTTT; CDR3: CASSYSNEEMNTEAFF; length: 16; D: -; J: TRBJ1-1; size: -; V: TRBV6-5
DNA: TGTGCCAGCAGCTTAGGGGGGGGACAGGGGGCGATACAGTACTTC; CDR3: CASSLGGGQGAIQYF; length: 15; D: TRBD1; J: TRBJ2-7; size: -; V: TRBV7-2
DNA: TGTGCCAGTAGTCTCGTAGGCATCGGGACAGATCAGCCCCAGCATTTT; CDR3: CASSLVGIGTDQPQHF; length: 16; D: TRBD1; J: TRBJ1-5; size: -; V: TRBV19
DNA: TGTGCCAGTACGGGTGGTAGAACGACTGAGCAGTTCTTC; CDR3: CASTGGRTTEQFF; length: 13; D: -; J: TRBJ2-1; size: -; V: TRBV19
DNA: TGTGCCAGCAGCTTTGGTAGCGGGGCGCGGGGGGAGACCCAGTACTTC; CDR3: CASSFGSGARGETQYF; length: 16; D: TRBD2; J: TRBJ2-5; size: -; V: TRBV5-6
DNA: TGTGCCAGCAGTTATCTGTCAGGGGGACGTCGAGGGGAGTTCTTC; CDR3: CASSYLSGGRRGEFF; length: 15; D: TRBD1; J: TRBJ2-1; size: -; V: TRBV6-5
DNA: TGTGCCAGCAGCTTAGCCGGGACAGCCCCGTCGCAGTACTTC; CDR3: CASSLAGTAPSQYF; length: 14; D: TRBD1; J: TRBJ2-7; size: -; V: TRBV11-2
DNA: TGCGCCAGCAGCGGCAACGGGGAGCTGTTTTTT; CDR3: CASSGNGELFF; length: 11; D: -; J: TRBJ2-2; size: -; V: TRBV5-1
DNA: TGCGCCAGCAGCTCCAGCGTCTCTGGAAACACCATATATTTT; CDR3: CASSSSVSGNTIYF; length: 14; D: -; J: TRBJ1-3; size: -; V: TRBV5-1
DNA: TGTGCCAGCAGGGACAGGGCCAATCAGCCCCAGCATTTT; CDR3: CASRDRANQPQHF; length: 13; D: TRBD1; J: TRBJ1-5; size: -; V: TRBV7-8
DNA: TGTGCCAGCAGTGTCTATCCGGGACAGGTTGGGGCTTTCTTT; CDR3: CASSVYPGQVGAFF; length: 14; D: TRBD1; J: TRBJ1-1; size: -; V: TRBV6-1
DNA: TGTGCCAGCAGCTTAACTCCAGGGGTGTGGGAGACCCAGTACTTC; CDR3: CASSLTPGVWETQYF; length: 15; D: -; J: TRBJ2-5; size: -; V: TRBV5-6
DNA: TGCGCCAGCAGCTTGGCCGGGGGACTAGCGTACCACCACTTC; CDR3: CASSLAGGLAYHHF; length: 14; D: TRBD2; J: TRBJ2-5; size: -; V: TRBV5-1
DNA: TGTGCCAGCAGCCCGGACTATCTAAAAGAGACCCAGTACTTC; CDR3: CASSPDYLKETQYF; length: 14; D: -; J: TRBJ2-5; size: few; V: TRBV7-2
DNA: TGCGCCAGCAGCTTGACAGGGGGAAGAAACACCATATATTTT; CDR3: CASSLTGGRNTIYF; length: 14; D: TRBD1; J: TRBJ1-3; size: -; V: TRBV5-1
DNA: TGTGCCAGTAATACAGGGGGAGGCAATGAGCAGTTCTTC; CDR3: CASNTGGGNEQFF; length: 13; D: TRBD1; J: TRBJ2-1; size: -; V: TRBV7-9
DNA: TGTGCCAGCAGTTTTTCAGGGGTGGGTGAAAAACTGTTTTTT; CDR3: CASSFSGVGEKLFF; length: 14; D: -; J: TRBJ1-4; size: -; V: TRBV6-6